This entry features one TCR beta chain sequence. Its antigen is still unknown. This sample is drawn from a study of T cell responses to AZD1222 COVID-19 vaccine. General study findings and limits: The peak T cell response came first, and repertoires were sampled only after it. Spike-wide vaccine-associated CD4 TCRs dominated at 160-218 and 743-854.

From germline, CDR1 is SGHTS and CDR2 YDEGEE. The V segment lost 3 bases and the J segment 4 bases; nucleotides outside the gene matches: 5. The CDR3 length is 14 residues. The protocol was immunoSEQ multiplex PCR, while the TCRdb copy is restricted to in-frame clones and leaves out a portion. The table records about 150,000 clones, 80% to 95% of them present only once. The specimen comprised peripheral blood, sampled on day 0 of AZD1222 vaccination. The chain uses TRBV5-8 and TRBJ1-1; 8 nucleotides align to TRBD1. This clonotype was sampled from an adult in good health. The CDR3 protein is CASSSGTGGTEAFF. In nucleotides, the CDR3 is TGTGCCAGCAGCTCGGGGACAGGCGGCACTGAAGCTTTCTTT.